The rows below give T cell receptor beta chains drawn from one sample of a study of blood T cell repertoires in COVID-19. The protocol was immunoSEQ multiplex PCR, while the TCRdb copy is restricted to in-frame clones and leaves out a portion. This sample has around 60,000 clones, with approximately 92% found just once. The material sequenced was peripheral blood. The source is a man aged 55 to 70 with acute or convalescent COVID-19. The CDR3 runs from the conserved cysteine through the conserved F or W. The order of the fields is clone size, D gene, V gene, J gene, CDR3 DNA, CDR3 protein. A D gene is named only where the DNA matches it firmly. Clone size is stated in some rows and not others, as once, few, many or a class when expanded.

clone size: .; D gene: .; V gene: TRBV3-1/TRBV3-2; J gene: TRBJ1-1; CDR3 DNA: TGTGCCAGCAGCCAGGGACACGCGAACACTGAAGCTTTCTTT; CDR3 protein: CASSQGHANTEAFF
clone size: .; D gene: .; V gene: TRBV20-1; J gene: TRBJ2-7; CDR3 DNA: TGCAGTGCTAGTTTGATCGCGTACGAGCAGTACTTC; CDR3 protein: CSASLIAYEQYF
clone size: .; D gene: TRBD2; V gene: TRBV11-3; J gene: TRBJ2-1; CDR3 DNA: TGTGCCAGCAGCTTCACACTAGCGGGTGACTACAATGAGCAGTTCTTC; CDR3 protein: CASSFTLAGDYNEQFF
clone size: .; D gene: .; V gene: TRBV27; J gene: TRBJ2-1; CDR3 DNA: TGTGCCAGCAGTTGGACTGGGACACTGTACAATGAGCAGTTCTTC; CDR3 protein: CASSWTGTLYNEQFF
clone size: .; D gene: TRBD1; V gene: TRBV24-1; J gene: TRBJ2-5; CDR3 DNA: TGTGCCACCAGTGATCAGACAGGGGGCGAAGAGACCCAGTACTTC; CDR3 protein: CATSDQTGGEETQYF
clone size: .; D gene: TRBD1; V gene: TRBV7-2; J gene: TRBJ2-6; CDR3 DNA: TGTGCCAGCAGCTTAGGCGGACAGGGGGCTGGGGCCAACGTCCTGACTTTC; CDR3 protein: CASSLGGQGAGANVLTF
clone size: .; D gene: .; V gene: TRBV24-1; J gene: TRBJ2-1; CDR3 DNA: TGTGCCACCAGTGATTTCTATGAGCAGTTCTTC; CDR3 protein: CATSDFYEQFF
clone size: .; D gene: .; V gene: TRBV24-1; J gene: TRBJ1-5; CDR3 DNA: TGTGCCACCAGTGACCCCGCCTCGGATCAGCCCCAGCATTTT; CDR3 protein: CATSDPASDQPQHF
clone size: .; D gene: .; V gene: TRBV6-1; J gene: TRBJ1-2; CDR3 DNA: TGTGCCAGCAGTGAAGCCCCTTGGTCCCGGAGGGCAACCTATGGCTACACCTTC; CDR3 protein: CASSEAPWSRRATYGYTF
clone size: .; D gene: .; V gene: TRBV6-5; J gene: TRBJ2-2; CDR3 DNA: TGTGCCAGCAGTTACCCAGACGGGAGAAACACCGGGGAGCTGTTTTTT; CDR3 protein: CASSYPDGRNTGELFF
clone size: .; D gene: TRBD1; V gene: TRBV7-2; J gene: TRBJ1-4; CDR3 DNA: TGTGCCAGCAGCCTCCGGGGCACAGGGGCCGAAAAACTGTTTTTT; CDR3 protein: CASSLRGTGAEKLFF
clone size: .; D gene: TRBD2; V gene: TRBV5-1; J gene: TRBJ2-2; CDR3 DNA: TGCGCCAGCACCTCTGGGGGGGTGAGGAACACCGGGGAGCTGTTTTTT; CDR3 protein: CASTSGGVRNTGELFF
clone size: .; D gene: .; V gene: TRBV4-2; J gene: TRBJ2-6; CDR3 DNA: TGTGCCAGCAGCCAAGAGAGTGGCTCTGGGGCCAACGTCCTGACTTTC; CDR3 protein: CASSQESGSGANVLTF
clone size: .; D gene: .; V gene: TRBV30; J gene: TRBJ1-5; CDR3 DNA: TGTGCCTGGAGTGTACGGGACACTGGGCCGGGCCGAAATCAGCCCCAGCATTTT; CDR3 protein: CAWSVRDTGPGRNQPQHF
clone size: .; D gene: .; V gene: TRBV11-3; J gene: TRBJ1-1; CDR3 DNA: TGTGCCAGCAGCCGAGGGAACACTGAAGCTTTCTTT; CDR3 protein: CASSRGNTEAFF
clone size: .; D gene: .; V gene: TRBV29-1; J gene: TRBJ2-7; CDR3 DNA: TGCAGCGTTGAAGATCCCAACTCCTACGAGCAGTACTTC; CDR3 protein: CSVEDPNSYEQYF
clone size: .; D gene: .; V gene: TRBV6-5; J gene: TRBJ2-1; CDR3 DNA: TGTGCCAGCAGTTACGAAGGGGATAACAATGAGCAGTTCTTC; CDR3 protein: CASSYEGDNNEQFF
clone size: once; D gene: TRBD2; V gene: TRBV6-2/TRBV6-3; J gene: TRBJ2-7; CDR3 DNA: TGTGCCAGCAGTTACATCCCTCGGGCTAGCGGGGGCTACGAGCAGTACTTC; CDR3 protein: CASSYIPRASGGYEQYF
clone size: .; D gene: .; V gene: TRBV28; J gene: TRBJ1-5; CDR3 DNA: TGTGCCAGCAGCTCCCTAGGCAATCAGCCCCAGCATTTT; CDR3 protein: CASSSLGNQPQHF
clone size: .; D gene: .; V gene: TRBV5-6; J gene: TRBJ1-1; CDR3 DNA: TGTGCCAGCAGCTTCGCGGGGGGCCACACTGAAGCTTTCTTT; CDR3 protein: CASSFAGGHTEAFF
clone size: .; D gene: TRBD2; V gene: TRBV19; J gene: TRBJ2-5; CDR3 DNA: TGTGCCAGTAGTATAAATGAGGCGGGAGCGGGCGAGACCCAGTACTTC; CDR3 protein: CASSINEAGAGETQYF
clone size: .; D gene: TRBD1; V gene: TRBV7-2; J gene: TRBJ2-2; CDR3 DNA: TGTGCCAGCAGCTTTGACAGGGGGTACGCCGGGGAGCTGTTTTTT; CDR3 protein: CASSFDRGYAGELFF
clone size: .; D gene: .; V gene: TRBV9; J gene: TRBJ1-3; CDR3 DNA: TGTGCCAGCAGCGTAGAACCCGGCGGAGGCCTAGGTGGAAACACCATATATTTT; CDR3 protein: CASSVEPGGGLGGNTIYF
clone size: .; D gene: .; V gene: TRBV19; J gene: TRBJ1-2; CDR3 DNA: TGTGCCACCCACCCAGGGAACTATGGCTACACCTTC; CDR3 protein: CATHPGNYGYTF
clone size: once; D gene: TRBD2; V gene: TRBV11-3; J gene: TRBJ2-7; CDR3 DNA: TGTGCCAGCAGGACTAGCGGGACCTACGAGCAGTACTTC; CDR3 protein: CASRTSGTYEQYF